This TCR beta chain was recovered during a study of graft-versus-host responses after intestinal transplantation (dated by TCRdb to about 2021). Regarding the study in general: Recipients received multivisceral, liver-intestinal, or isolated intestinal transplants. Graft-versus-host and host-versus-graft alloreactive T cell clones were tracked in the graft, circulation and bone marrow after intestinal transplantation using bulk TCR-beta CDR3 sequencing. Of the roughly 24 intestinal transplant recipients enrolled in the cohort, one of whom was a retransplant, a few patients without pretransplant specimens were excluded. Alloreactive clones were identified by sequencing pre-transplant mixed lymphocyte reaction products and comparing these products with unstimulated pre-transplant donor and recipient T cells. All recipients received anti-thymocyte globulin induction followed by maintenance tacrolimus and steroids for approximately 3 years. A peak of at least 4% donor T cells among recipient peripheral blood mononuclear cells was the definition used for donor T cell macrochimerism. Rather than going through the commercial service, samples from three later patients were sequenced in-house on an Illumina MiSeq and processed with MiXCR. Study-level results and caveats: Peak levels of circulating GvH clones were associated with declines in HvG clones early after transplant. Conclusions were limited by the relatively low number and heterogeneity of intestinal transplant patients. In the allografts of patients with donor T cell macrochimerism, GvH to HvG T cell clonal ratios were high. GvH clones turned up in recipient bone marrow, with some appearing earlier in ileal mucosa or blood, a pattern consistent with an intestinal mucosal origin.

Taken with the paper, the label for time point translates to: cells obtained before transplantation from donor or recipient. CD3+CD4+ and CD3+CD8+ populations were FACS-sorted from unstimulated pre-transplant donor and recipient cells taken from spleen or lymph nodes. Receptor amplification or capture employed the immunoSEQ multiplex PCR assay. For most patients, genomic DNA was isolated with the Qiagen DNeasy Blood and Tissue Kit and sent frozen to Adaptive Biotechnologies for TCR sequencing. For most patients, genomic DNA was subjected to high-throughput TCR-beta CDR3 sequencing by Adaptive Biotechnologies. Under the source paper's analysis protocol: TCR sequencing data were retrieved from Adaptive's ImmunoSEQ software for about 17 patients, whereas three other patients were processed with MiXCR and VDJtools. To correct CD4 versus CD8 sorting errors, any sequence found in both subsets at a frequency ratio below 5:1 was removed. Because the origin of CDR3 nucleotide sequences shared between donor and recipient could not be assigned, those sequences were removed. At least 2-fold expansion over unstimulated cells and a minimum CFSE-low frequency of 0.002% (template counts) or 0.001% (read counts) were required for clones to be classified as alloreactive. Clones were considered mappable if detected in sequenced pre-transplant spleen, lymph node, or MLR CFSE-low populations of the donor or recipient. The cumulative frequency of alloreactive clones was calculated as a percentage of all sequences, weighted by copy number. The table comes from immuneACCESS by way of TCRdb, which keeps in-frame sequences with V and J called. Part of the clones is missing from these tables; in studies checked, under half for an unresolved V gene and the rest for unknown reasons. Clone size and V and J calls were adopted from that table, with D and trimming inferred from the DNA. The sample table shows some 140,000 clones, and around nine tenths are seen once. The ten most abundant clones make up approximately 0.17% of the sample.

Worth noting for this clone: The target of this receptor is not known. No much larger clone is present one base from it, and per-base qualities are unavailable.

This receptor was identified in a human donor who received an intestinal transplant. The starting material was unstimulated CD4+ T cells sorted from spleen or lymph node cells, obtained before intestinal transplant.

The DNA sequence follows: TGTGCCAGCAGCCTAACAGAATATAGCAATCAGCCCCAGCATTTT. It is translated as CASSLTEYSNQPQHF. This chain joins TRBV5-5 to TRBJ1-5, with no confident D gene call. Taken from cysteine to phenylalanine, the CDR3 has 15 residues. CDR3 DNA only is kept here, 45 bases in frame from base 1. Trimming costs V 4 bases and J 0 bases, and their ends lie 11 bases apart. According to the germline V gene (reference sequence), CDR1 reads SGHKS and CDR2 reads YYEKEE.